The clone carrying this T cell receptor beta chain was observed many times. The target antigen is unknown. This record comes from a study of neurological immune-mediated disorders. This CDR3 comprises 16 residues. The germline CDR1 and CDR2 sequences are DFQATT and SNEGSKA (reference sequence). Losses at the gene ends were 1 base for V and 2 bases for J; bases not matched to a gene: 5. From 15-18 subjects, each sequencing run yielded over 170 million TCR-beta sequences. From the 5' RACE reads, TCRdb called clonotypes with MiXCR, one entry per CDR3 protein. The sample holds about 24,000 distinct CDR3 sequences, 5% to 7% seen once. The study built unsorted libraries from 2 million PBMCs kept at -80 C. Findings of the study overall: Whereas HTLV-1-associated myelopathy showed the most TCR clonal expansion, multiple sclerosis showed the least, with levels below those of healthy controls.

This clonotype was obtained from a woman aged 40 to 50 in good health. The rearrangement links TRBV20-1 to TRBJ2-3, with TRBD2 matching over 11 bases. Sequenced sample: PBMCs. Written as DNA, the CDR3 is TGCAGTGCTAGAGTGGGACTAGCGGAGTACACAGATACGCAGTATTTT. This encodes CSARVGLAEYTDTQYF.